This TCR beta chain was sequenced in a study of cytomegalovirus exposure and HLA in healthy donors. Study results and caveats: Presence/absence results assume similar sequencing depth per donor, which may not hold. Listed as cytomegalovirus-associated were about 160 TCR beta chains.

Donors counted as nominally healthy when sampled, yet unrecorded immune exposures were likely. Germline V gives CDR1 SGDLS, CDR2 YYNGEE. The CDR3 extends over 14 amino acids. V lost 0 bases and J 3 bases, leaving 8 bases between the germline ends. Details on this clone: What it binds is not known.

Both 60 Vbeta primers and 13 Jbeta primers went into the PCR. Clones were read by immunoSEQ multiplex PCR, and TCRdb kept only the in-frame ones, dropping some. The sample consists of 180,000 or so clones, 82% of them appearing once. The sequenced sample was PBMCs. The clonotype originates from a boy younger than 10 in good health and CMV-seronegative. This chain joins TRBV9 and TRBJ2-3; D uncertain. CDR3 coding DNA: TGTGCCAGCAGCGTAGTCCCCGGGACAGATACGCAGTATTTT. It specifies CASSVVPGTDTQYF.